These 26 T cell receptor beta chains were all obtained from the same sample, sequenced in a study of T cells after yellow fever vaccination. TCRdb recomputed calls from the 5' RACE reads with MiXCR, one row per CDR3 protein. The profile shows around 250,000 distinct CDR3 sequences, 6.9% of them singletons. The starting material was CD4+ T cells sorted from PBMCs, obtained 15 days after the yellow fever booster vaccination. Every receptor here comes from a man between 25 and 39 years old who received the YFV17D yellow fever vaccine.

The J gene is TRBJ2-7, the V gene TRBV18; tentative D call: TRBD1 (6 bases). The CDR3 is 16 amino acids. The ends were cut back, 4 bases at V and 3 bases at J, with 19 bases in the middle. Germline V lookup: CDR1 KGHSH, CDR2 LQKENI. The CDR3 DNA reads TGTGCCAGCTCACTGCAACAACCGGGACATCTCTACGAGCAGTACTTC. Protein sequence: CASSLQQPGHLYEQYF.

V usage is TRBV5-4 and J usage is TRBJ1-2; TRBD1 matches at 7 bases. The CDR3 sequence is 14 residues long. Per germline, CDR1 SGHNT and CDR2 YYREEE (reference sequence). V was pared by 2 bases and J by 5 bases, with 6 bases of the junction left unmatched. CDR3 region: CASSLRQGTYGYTF. CDR3 coding DNA: TGTGCCAGCAGCTTACGACAGGGCACATATGGCTACACCTTC.

There are many counts of this clonotype. This sequence joins TRBV5-1 and TRBJ2-2; 10 nucleotides align to TRBD2. Germline trimming cut 2 bases from V and 0 bases from J; bases unmatched to any gene: 10. The CDR3 covers 19 residues. CDR1 is SGHRS and CDR2 is YFSETQ in the germline V gene. The CDR3 protein is CASSFLPLAGRTNTGELFF. In nucleotides, the CDR3 is TGCGCCAGCAGCTTCTTACCACTAGCGGGAAGGACGAACACCGGGGAGCTGTTTTTT.

This clonotype showed up just a few times. The chain combines TRBV10-2 with TRBJ2-7; TRBD1 matches 7 bases. The ends lost 6 bases at V and 0 bases at J; junction bases unmatched: 5. The CDR3 totals 14 residues. Germline CDR1 and CDR2: WSHSY and SAAADI. CDR3 region: CASRPRTGSYEQYF. The CDR3 region has the DNA TGCGCCAGCAGACCCAGGACAGGCTCCTACGAGCAGTACTTC.

This clonotype showed up many times. Given a much more abundant clone one base away, this may be a read error. The chain couples TRBV12-3 or TRBV12-4 to TRBJ2-3; D is ambiguous. Deletions cut 3 bases from V and 4 bases from J, with 5 bases between. The CDR3 totals 12 residues. The CDR3 DNA is TGTGCCAGCAGTTTTAGCTCAGATACGCAGTATTTT. Protein product: CASSFSSDTQYF.

This rearrangement joins TRBV6-2 or TRBV6-3 to TRBJ2-7; tentatively, D is TRBD2 (6 bases). Germline CDR1 is MNHEY and CDR2 is SVGEGT. The V gene lost 6 bases and the J gene lost 0 bases, with 18 bases spanning the gap. This CDR3 has 16 residues. The CDR3 sequence: CASRPPGDWSSYEQYF. The CDR3 region has the DNA TGTGCCAGCAGACCACCGGGAGATTGGAGCTCCTACGAGCAGTACTTC.

This clonotype was seen at least ten times. The V call is TRBV5-5, the J call TRBJ2-2; no clear D gene. The V gene's germline CDR1 is SGHKS and CDR2 YYEKEE (reference sequence). Trimming cost V 0 bases and J 4 bases, with 13 bases left between them. The length of the CDR3 is 16 residues. The CDR3, as DNA: TGTGCCAGCAGCTTGGAAGCGAGGTCCTCCACCGGGGAGCTGTTTTTT. Translating gives CASSLEARSSTGELFF.

The rearrangement uses TRBV7-2 and TRBJ2-5; D unclear. The CDR3 length is 15 residues. In germline, CDR1 is SGHTA, CDR2 FQGNSA. Trimming pared 2 bases from V and 1 base from J, leaving 11 bases between. The CDR3 protein is CASSLFYMPQETQYF. The CDR3 DNA reads as TGTGCCAGCAGCTTATTTTACATGCCCCAAGAGACCCAGTACTTC.

As regards this clonotype: Being one base from a much bigger clone, this may be a read error. The chain has TRBV20-1 and TRBJ2-5; D perhaps matches TRBD2 (6 bases). The CDR3 runs to 12 residues. Per the germline V gene, CDR1 is DFQATT and CDR2 is SNEGSKA (reference sequence). Trimming took 3 bases from V and 6 from J, leaving 11 bases between them. The CDR3 DNA follows: TGCAGTGCTAGTACGGGGAGGAAGACCCAGTACTTC. Protein product: CSASTGRKTQYF.

V gene TRBV6-2 or TRBV6-3 combines with J gene TRBJ2-3; a weak D match, TRBD2 (6 bases). Germline V gives CDR1 MNHEY, CDR2 SVGEGT. There are 20 residues in the CDR3. The germline V and J ends were trimmed by 4 bases and 1 base, with 27 bases remaining between them. CDR3 nucleotide sequence: TGTGCCAGCAGTTCCTCGCGACTAGTCCCGAAGGGAGTCGGCACAGATACGCAGTATTTT. As protein: CASSSSRLVPKGVGTDTQYF.

The chain has TRBV28 and TRBJ2-5, with 13 bases aligning to TRBD2. Unmatched junction bases numbered 6, after V lost 3 bases and J lost 5 bases. The CDR3 is 16 amino acids. CDR1 is MDHEN and CDR2 is SYDVKM in the germline V gene. CDR3 loop: CASSLRLAGGLETQYF. The CDR3 bases are TGTGCCAGCAGTTTGAGACTAGCGGGAGGTCTGGAGACCCAGTACTTC.

This clonotype was counted only a few times. The gene calls are TRBV12-3 or TRBV12-4 and TRBJ1-5; a weak D match, TRBD1 (6 bases). The V gene lost 5 bases and the J gene lost 0 bases, with 14 bases spanning the gap. The CDR3 loop spans 16 amino acids. The DNA of the CDR3 is TGTGCCAGCAGTCCCCCAGGGGCCTATAGCAATCAGCCCCAGCATTTT. Protein sequence: CASSPPGAYSNQPQHF.

This clonotype came up many times. The genes are TRBV29-1 and TRBJ2-3, with unresolved D. Trimming shortened V by 4 bases and J by 2 bases, and 10 bases separated the two germline ends. There are 13 residues in the CDR3. Germline lookup yields CDR1 SQVTM and CDR2 ANQGSEA. DNA for the CDR3: TGCAGCGTTGCGTCTCAGAACACAGATACGCAGTATTTT. Its translation: CSVASQNTDTQYF.

There are a few counts of this clonotype. The chain employs TRBV6-1 and TRBJ2-7; D call uncertain. Trimming left V 6 bases short and J 2 bases short, with 14 bases between. Germline V CDR1 and CDR2: MNHNS, SASEGT. The CDR3 covers 14 residues. CDR3 in amino acids: CASSPRDAAYEQYF. The CDR3 DNA reads TGTGCCAGCAGCCCCCGAGATGCAGCCTACGAGCAGTACTTC.

With regard to this clonotype: The junction does not match germline at one end; this may be a read error. V and J are TRBV5-8 and TRBJ2-2; 9 bases match TRBD1. The CDR3 runs to 14 residues. CDR1 is SGHTS, CDR2 YDEGEE, per germline. The CDR3 DNA reads as TGTGCCGGCAGGACAGGGGTCCTCACCGGGGAGCTGTTTTTT. Protein sequence: CAGRTGVLTGELFF.

The chain uses TRBV10-3 and TRBJ2-1; TRBD2 agrees at 13 bases. The CDR3 has 15 residues. The junction had 3 bases not matched to a gene; V was cut back by 5 bases and J by 5 bases. Per germline, CDR1 ENHRY and CDR2 SYGVKD. CDR3 sequence (DNA): TGTGCCATCAGTAACACTAGCGGGAGGGACAATGAGCAGTTCTTC. Its protein is CAISNTSGRDNEQFF.

This sequence joins TRBV9 and TRBJ2-1; 11 bases are shared with TRBD2. CDR3 length: 15 amino acids. V was pared by 4 bases and J by 7 bases, with 7 bases of the junction left unmatched. Looked up from germline, CDR1 is SGDLS and CDR2 is YYNGEE. The CDR3 nucleotides are TGTGCCAGCAGCCTCACTAGCGGGAGTGTGAATGAGCAGTTCTTC. Amino acid sequence: CASSLTSGSVNEQFF.

This chain joins TRBV29-1 and TRBJ2-1; the match to TRBD2 covers 13 bases. Germline CDR1 and CDR2: SQVTM and ANQGSEA. The J segment lost 4 bases and the V segment lost 2 bases, leaving 11 bases of the junction unmatched. This CDR3 is built from 18 residues. The chain's CDR3 is CSVESLAGGLPVYNEQFF. In DNA form, the CDR3 reads TGCAGCGTTGAATCACTAGCGGGAGGGCTCCCCGTATACAATGAGCAGTTCTTC.

The chain carries TRBV5-1 and TRBJ2-2; TRBD2 matches at 8 bases. The V segment lost 4 bases and the J segment 1 base; nucleotides outside the gene matches: 6. The germline V gene has CDR1 SGHRS and CDR2 YFSETQ. The CDR3 consists of 16 residues. The CDR3 is CASSTIAGGNTGELFF. The CDR3 DNA reads as TGCGCCAGCAGCACCATCGCGGGAGGGAACACCGGGGAGCTGTTTTTT.

The V and J genes are TRBV10-3 and TRBJ2-7; D possibly corresponds to TRBD2 (6 bases). CDR1 and CDR2 from the germline V gene are ENHRY and SYGVKD. The CDR3 is made up of 13 amino acids. Trimming removed 4 bases at V and 2 bases at J, with 9 bases between. CDR3 bases: TGTGCCATCAGTGGACCGGGAGCCTACGAGCAGTACTTC. Its protein product is CAISGPGAYEQYF.

This clonotype occurred many times. The chain recombines TRBV25-1 with TRBJ2-3; D is uncertain. Trimming stripped 0 bases from V and 2 bases from J, with 12 bases between. Germline-derived CDR1 and CDR2 are MGHDK and SYGVNS. The CDR3 sequence is 16 residues long. The CDR3 loop reads CASSEYKIGSTDTQYF. The CDR3 bases are TGTGCCAGCAGTGAATATAAAATTGGATCCACAGATACGCAGTATTTT.

In its sample, this clonotype was seen many times. The chain has TRBV12-3 or TRBV12-4 and TRBJ2-5; D unclear. The V end was cut by 5 bases, the J end by 4 bases, with 8 bases between. The CDR3 totals 12 residues. CDR3 loop: CASSPRAETQYF. The CDR3 region has the DNA TGTGCCAGCAGTCCAAGGGCAGAGACCCAGTACTTC.

The sample holds many counts of this clonotype. This sequence joins TRBV7-2 and TRBJ1-6, with 8 bases aligning to TRBD1. The germline gives CDR1 SGHTA, CDR2 FQGNSA. Trimming cost V 6 bases and J 9 bases; bases outside gene matches: 7. The CDR3 spans 14 residues. The CDR3, as DNA: TGTGCCAGCAGACCCGACAGGGGCAGTTCACCCCTCCACTTT. This translates into CASRPDRGSSPLHF.

This chain uses TRBV20-1 with TRBJ2-1; the match to TRBD2 covers 11 bases. V was pared by 1 base and J by 9 bases, with 5 bases of the junction left unmatched. Germline V gene lookup returns CDR1 DFQATT and CDR2 SNEGSKA (reference sequence). There are 14 residues in the CDR3. The CDR3 here is CSARALAGGFEQFF. The CDR3 DNA reads TGCAGTGCTAGAGCCCTAGCGGGAGGTTTTGAGCAGTTCTTC.

The J gene is TRBJ2-5, the V gene TRBV20-1; D might be TRBD1 or TRBD2, each matching 5 bases. This CDR3 has 12 amino acids. V was cut by 3 bases and J by 5 bases, with 10 bases left in between. The germline V gene encodes CDR1 DFQATT and CDR2 SNEGSKA (reference sequence). CDR3 in amino acids: CSARRGVETQYF. DNA of the CDR3: TGCAGTGCTAGGAGGGGTGTGGAGACCCAGTACTTC.

The chain employs TRBV7-2 and TRBJ1-5; unclear D gene. The germline V gene has CDR1 SGHTA and CDR2 FQGNSA. The CDR3 consists of 14 residues. Trimming shortened V by 2 bases and J by 2 bases, and 7 bases separated the two germline ends. This CDR3 is CASSLRAGNQPQHF. The CDR3 DNA reads as TGTGCCAGCAGCTTAAGAGCCGGCAATCAGCCCCAGCATTTT. Full variable domain (outside the CDR3, taken from reference TRBV7-2 and TRBJ1-5): GAGVSQSPSNKVTEKGKDVELRCDPISGHTALYWYRQSLGQGLEFLIYFQGNSAPDKSGLPSDRFSAERTGGSVSTLTIQRTQQEDSAVYLCASSLRAGNQPQHFGDGTRLSIL.